The next 8 T cell receptor beta chains were all read from a single sample in a study of cytomegalovirus exposure and HLA in healthy donors (dated 2017 in TCRdb). Library preparation used the immunoSEQ multiplex PCR assay. For the multiplex PCR, a mixture combining 60 forward primers for TCR Vbeta segments and 13 reverse primers for TCR Jbeta segments was used. What TCRdb holds here is the immuneACCESS table cut down to in-frame rearrangements. Part of the clones is not present; checked against another copy, under half of the missing clones reflect an unresolved V gene, and the others are unexplained. The sample profile shows about 83,000 clones; 70% to 85% of them were found once. The ten most abundant clones make up under 8.5% of the sample. Sequenced: PBMCs. The receptor source for this set is a man between 60 and 75 years old in good health and CMV-seronegative.

The CDR3 sequence: CASSLALDREAFF. The CDR3 nucleotides are TGTGCCAGCAGCTTAGCGCTGGACAGGGAAGCTTTCTTT. This sequence joins TRBV7-9 and TRBJ1-1; 7 nucleotides match TRBD1. This CDR3 contains 13 residues. Germline CDR1 SEHNR, CDR2 FQNEAQ (reference sequence). After removal of 0 bases from V and 8 bases from J, the junction contained 3 bases not matched to a gene.

V gene TRBV7-2 combines with J gene TRBJ2-7, with D perhaps matching TRBD1 (6 bases). Germline V gives CDR1 SGHTA, CDR2 FQGNSA. V was pared by 5 bases and J by 3 bases, with 14 bases between. The CDR3 spans 14 residues. In DNA form, the CDR3 reads TGTGCCAGCAGCACATCCACAGGGAACTACGAGCAGTACTTC. It is translated as CASSTSTGNYEQYF.

V is TRBV7-2 and J is TRBJ2-1; 8 nucleotides align to TRBD2. This CDR3 has 15 amino acids. Trimming took 7 bases from V and 8 from J; bases not matched to a gene: 13. Germline loops: CDR1 SGHTA, CDR2 FQGNSA. The CDR3 sequence: CASTSRGGPQYEQFF. In nucleotides, the CDR3 is TGTGCCAGCACCTCCCGCGGGGGGCCTCAATATGAGCAGTTCTTC. The variable domain in full, completed from reference TRBV7-2 and TRBJ2-1, reads GAGVSQSPSNKVTEKGKDVELRCDPISGHTALYWYRQSLGQGLEFLIYFQGNSAPDKSGLPSDRFSAERTGGSVSTLTIQRTQQEDSAVYLCASTSRGGPQYEQFFGPGTRLTVL.

The chain combines TRBV7-9 with TRBJ2-1; 7 bases are a match to TRBD2. The trim removed 1 base at V and 11 bases at J, leaving 5 bases unmatched. Germline values: CDR1 SEHNR, CDR2 FQNEAQ (reference sequence). The CDR3 loop spans 13 amino acids. In DNA form, the CDR3 reads TGTGCCAGCAGCTTAGAGGCGGGAGATAAGCAGTTCTTC. Residues: CASSLEAGDKQFF.

The rearrangement links TRBV30 to TRBJ2-1, with 12 bases identical to TRBD2. Germline V gene data show CDR1 as GTSNPN and CDR2 as SVGIG (reference sequence). Unmatched junction bases numbered 6, after V lost 2 bases and J lost 10 bases. The CDR3 length is 14 residues. CDR3 sequence: CAWSNGLAGGEQFF. DNA for the CDR3: TGTGCCTGGAGTAATGGGCTAGCGGGGGGGGAGCAGTTCTTC.

This sequence joins TRBV6-5 and TRBJ2-7; 13 nucleotides agree with TRBD2. The CDR3 is 14 amino acids. Germline CDR1 is MNHEY and CDR2 is SVGAGI. Trimming took 6 bases from V and 1 from J; bases not matched to a gene: 0. In nucleotides, the CDR3 is TGTGCCAGCAGGACTAGCGGGAGGTCCTACGAGCAGTACTTC. Translation gives CASRTSGRSYEQYF.

This rearrangement joins TRBV7-2 to TRBJ2-7, with TRBD1 identical over 7 bases. This CDR3 has 13 residues. V lost 1 base, J lost 7 bases, and 4 bases stayed unmatched. Looked up from germline, CDR1 is SGHTA and CDR2 is FQGNSA. The CDR3: CASSLEGAREQYF. CDR3 bases: TGTGCCAGCAGCTTAGAGGGGGCGCGGGAGCAGTACTTC. The variable domain in full, with the rest retrieved from reference TRBV7-2 and TRBJ2-7, is GAGVSQSPSNKVTEKGKDVELRCDPISGHTALYWYRQSLGQGLEFLIYFQGNSAPDKSGLPSDRFSAERTGGSVSTLTIQRTQQEDSAVYLCASSLEGAREQYFGPGTRLTVT.

The chain combines TRBV10-1 with TRBJ2-7, with TRBD1 as a possible D gene (5 bases). V was shortened by 0 bases and J by 5 bases, with 8 bases between the two germline ends. Germline V gene sequence: CDR1 WNHNN, CDR2 SYGVQD (reference sequence). CDR3 length equals 13 residues. DNA for the CDR3: TGCGCCAGCAGTGAGTCGCAGGGCCACGAGCAGTACTTC. It specifies CASSESQGHEQYF.